Detailed here is one TCR beta chain. The authors' processing: Amplification from reference gene primers served as the basis for estimated nucleated cell counts. The table came from immunoSEQ multiplex PCR; TCRdb's copy has only in-frame clones and leaves some out. That table furnishes V, J and clone size, whereas the DNA furnished D and trimming. Of 45,000 to 70,000 clones listed, about 83% are singletons. The entry originates in a study of blood T cell repertoires in COVID-19. There are 15 residues in the CDR3. Trimming took off 0 bases at V and 6 bases at J, with 16 bases between the two ends. Germline lookup yields CDR1 SGHNT and CDR2 YYREEE (reference sequence).

The clonotype originates from a woman aged 60 to 75 with COVID-19, enrolled during active disease. The chain couples TRBV5-4 to TRBJ2-7, with a weak D call TRBD1 (5 bases). Sequencing used peripheral blood. CDR3 sequence (DNA): TGTGCCAGCAGCTTGGCCGGGCAGGGTCTTGGCGAGCAGTACTTC. Amino acids: CASSLAGQGLGEQYF.